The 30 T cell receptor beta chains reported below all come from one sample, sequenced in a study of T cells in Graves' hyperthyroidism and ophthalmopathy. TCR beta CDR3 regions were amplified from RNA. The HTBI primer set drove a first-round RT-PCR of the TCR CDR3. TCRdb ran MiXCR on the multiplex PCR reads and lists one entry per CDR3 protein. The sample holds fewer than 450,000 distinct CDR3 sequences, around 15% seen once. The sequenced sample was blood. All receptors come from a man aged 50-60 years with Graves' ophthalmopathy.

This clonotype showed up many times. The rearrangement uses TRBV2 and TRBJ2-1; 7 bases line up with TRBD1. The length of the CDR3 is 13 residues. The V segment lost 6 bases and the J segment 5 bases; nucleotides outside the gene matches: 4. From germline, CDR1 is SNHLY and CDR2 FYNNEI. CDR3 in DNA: TGTGCCAGCAGGGGGGACAGACACAATGAGCAGTTCTTC. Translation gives CASRGDRHNEQFF.

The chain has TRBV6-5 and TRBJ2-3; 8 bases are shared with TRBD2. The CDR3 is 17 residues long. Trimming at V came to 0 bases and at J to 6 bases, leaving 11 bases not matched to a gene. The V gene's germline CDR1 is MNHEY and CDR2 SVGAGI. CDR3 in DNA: TGTGCCAGCAGTTACTCGATCTCGCCATCGGGGGGGGATACGCAGTATTTT. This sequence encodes CASSYSISPSGGDTQYF.

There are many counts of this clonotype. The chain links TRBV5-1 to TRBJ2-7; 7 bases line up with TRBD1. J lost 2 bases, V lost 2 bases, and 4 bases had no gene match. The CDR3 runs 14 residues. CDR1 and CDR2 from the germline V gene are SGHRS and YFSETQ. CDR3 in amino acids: CASSLGDRTYEQYF. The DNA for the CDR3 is TGCGCCAGCAGCTTAGGGGACAGAACCTACGAGCAGTACTTC.

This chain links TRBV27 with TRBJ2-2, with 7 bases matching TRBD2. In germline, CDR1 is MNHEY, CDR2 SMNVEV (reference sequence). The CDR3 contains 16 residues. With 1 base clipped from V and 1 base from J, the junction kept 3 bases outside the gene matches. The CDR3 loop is CASSLFPSGNTGELFF. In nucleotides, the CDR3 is TGTGCCAGCAGTTTATTTCCTAGCGGGAACACCGGGGAGCTGTTTTTT.

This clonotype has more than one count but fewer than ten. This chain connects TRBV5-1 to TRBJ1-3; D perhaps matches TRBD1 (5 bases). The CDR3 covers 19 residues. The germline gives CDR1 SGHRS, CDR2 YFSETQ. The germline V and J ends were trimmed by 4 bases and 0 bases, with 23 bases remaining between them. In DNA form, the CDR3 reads TGCGCCAGCAGCAAAGGCCCCACCGGTGGGGGAAGCTCTGGAAACACCATATATTTT. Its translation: CASSKGPTGGGSSGNTIYF.

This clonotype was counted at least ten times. CDR3 in amino acids: CSARQGVDQPQHF. DNA for the CDR3: TGCAGTGCTAGACAGGGTGTCGATCAGCCCCAGCATTTT. The chain couples TRBV20-1 to TRBJ1-5, with a tentative D call TRBD1 (5 bases). The CDR3 runs to 13 residues. V lost 2 bases and J 5 bases, leaving 10 bases between the germline ends. Germline V CDR1 and CDR2: DFQATT, SNEGSKA (reference sequence).

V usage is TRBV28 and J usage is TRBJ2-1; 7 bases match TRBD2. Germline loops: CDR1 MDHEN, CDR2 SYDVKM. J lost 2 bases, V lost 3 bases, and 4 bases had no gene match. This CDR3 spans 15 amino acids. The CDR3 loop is CASSFEREAYNEQFF. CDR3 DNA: TGTGCCAGCAGTTTCGAGCGGGAAGCCTACAATGAGCAGTTCTTC.

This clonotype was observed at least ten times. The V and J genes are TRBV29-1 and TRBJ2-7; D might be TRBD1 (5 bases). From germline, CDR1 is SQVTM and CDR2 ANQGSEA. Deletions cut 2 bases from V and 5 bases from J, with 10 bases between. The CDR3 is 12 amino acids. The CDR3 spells CSVERQRDEQYF. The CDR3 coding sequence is TGCAGCGTTGAACGACAGCGCGACGAGCAGTACTTC.

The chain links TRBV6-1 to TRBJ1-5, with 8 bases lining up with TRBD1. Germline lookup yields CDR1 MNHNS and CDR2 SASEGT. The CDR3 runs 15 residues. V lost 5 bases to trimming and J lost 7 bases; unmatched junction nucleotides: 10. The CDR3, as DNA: TGTGCCAGCAGTTATTTCGGACAGGGAGAACAGCCCCAGCATTTT. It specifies CASSYFGQGEQPQHF.

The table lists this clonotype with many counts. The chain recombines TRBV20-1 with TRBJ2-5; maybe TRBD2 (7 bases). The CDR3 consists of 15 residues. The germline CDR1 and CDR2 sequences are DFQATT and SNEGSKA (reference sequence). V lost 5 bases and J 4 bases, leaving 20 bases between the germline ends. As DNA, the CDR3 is TGCAGTGCTCCTTCCTGGGGGGGCCCAGGAGAGACCCAGTACTTC. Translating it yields CSAPSWGGPGETQYF.

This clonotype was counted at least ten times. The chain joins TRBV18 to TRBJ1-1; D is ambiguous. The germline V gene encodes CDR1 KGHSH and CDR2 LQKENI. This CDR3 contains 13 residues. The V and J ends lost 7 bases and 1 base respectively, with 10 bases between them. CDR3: CASYQKKNTEAFF. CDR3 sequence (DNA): TGTGCCAGCTACCAGAAGAAGAACACTGAAGCTTTCTTT.

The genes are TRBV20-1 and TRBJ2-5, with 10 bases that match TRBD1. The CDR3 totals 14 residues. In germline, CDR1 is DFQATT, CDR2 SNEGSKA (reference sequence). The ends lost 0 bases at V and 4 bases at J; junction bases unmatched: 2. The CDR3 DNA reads TGCAGTGCTAGAGAAGGGACAGGGGCAGAGACCCAGTACTTC. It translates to CSAREGTGAETQYF.

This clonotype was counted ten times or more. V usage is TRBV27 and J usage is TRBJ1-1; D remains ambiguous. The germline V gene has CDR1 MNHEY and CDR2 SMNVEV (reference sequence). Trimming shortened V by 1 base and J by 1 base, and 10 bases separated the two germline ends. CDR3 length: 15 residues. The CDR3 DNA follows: TGTGCCAGCAGTTTATTCGGCAGCTCGAACACTGAAGCTTTCTTT. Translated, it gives CASSLFGSSNTEAFF.

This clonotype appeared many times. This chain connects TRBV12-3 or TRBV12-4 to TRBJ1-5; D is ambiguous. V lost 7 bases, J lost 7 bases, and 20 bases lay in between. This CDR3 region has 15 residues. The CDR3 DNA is TGTGCCAGCAACCTGGGGTGGGGTGCCGACCAGCCCCAGCATTTT. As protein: CASNLGWGADQPQHF.

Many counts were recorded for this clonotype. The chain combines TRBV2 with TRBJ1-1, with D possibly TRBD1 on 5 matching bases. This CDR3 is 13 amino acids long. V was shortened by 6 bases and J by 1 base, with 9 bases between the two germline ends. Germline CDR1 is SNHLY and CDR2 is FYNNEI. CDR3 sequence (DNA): TGTGCCAGCAGGTCAGACAGGAACACTGAAGCTTTCTTT. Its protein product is CASRSDRNTEAFF. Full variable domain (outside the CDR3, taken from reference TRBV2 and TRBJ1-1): EPEVTQTPSHQVTQMGQEVILRCVPISNHLYFYWYRQILGQKVEFLVSFYNNEISEKSEIFDDQFSVERPDGSNFTLKIRSTKLEDSAMYFCASRSDRNTEAFFGQGTRLTVV.

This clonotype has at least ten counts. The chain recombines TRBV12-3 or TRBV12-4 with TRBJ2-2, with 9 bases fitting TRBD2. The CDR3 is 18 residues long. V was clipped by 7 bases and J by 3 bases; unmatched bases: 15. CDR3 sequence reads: CASTALVAGAGDTGELFF. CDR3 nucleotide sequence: TGTGCCAGCACCGCATTGGTAGCGGGAGCGGGAGACACCGGGGAGCTGTTTTTT.

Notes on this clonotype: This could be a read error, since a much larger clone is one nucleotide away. In DNA form, the CDR3 reads TGTGCCAGCAGTCCGGTAAGGGGGGCTGGCCTGGTAGTCAGCTACGAGCAGTACTTC. The encoded protein is CASSPVRGAGLVVSYEQYF. This chain connects TRBV11-2 to TRBJ2-7; D could derive from TRBD1 or TRBD2 (6 bases each). The CDR3 length is 19 residues. Germline CDR1 and CDR2: SGHAT and FQNNGV. Trimming removed 6 bases at V and 3 bases at J, with 30 bases between.

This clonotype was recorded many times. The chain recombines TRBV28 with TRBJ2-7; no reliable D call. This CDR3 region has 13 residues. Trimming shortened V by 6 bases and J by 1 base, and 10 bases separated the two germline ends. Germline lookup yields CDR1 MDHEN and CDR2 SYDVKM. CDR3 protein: CASSETVSYEQYF. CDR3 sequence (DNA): TGTGCCAGCAGCGAAACGGTATCCTACGAGCAGTACTTC.

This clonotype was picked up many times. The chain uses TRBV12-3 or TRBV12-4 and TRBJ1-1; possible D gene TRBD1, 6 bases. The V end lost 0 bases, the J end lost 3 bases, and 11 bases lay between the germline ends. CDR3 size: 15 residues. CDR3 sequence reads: CASSLAGGGDTEAFF. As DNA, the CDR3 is TGTGCCAGCAGTTTAGCTGGAGGGGGGGACACTGAAGCTTTCTTT.

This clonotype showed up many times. The CDR3 DNA sequence: TGTGCCAGCAGTTTACCGACAGGAAGCCCCTACAATGAGCAGTTCTTC. It codes for CASSLPTGSPYNEQFF. The J gene is TRBJ2-1, the V gene TRBV28; TRBD1 might be the D (6 bases). Trimming stripped 2 bases from V and 2 bases from J, with 13 bases between. The length of the CDR3 is 16 residues. The germline gives CDR1 MDHEN, CDR2 SYDVKM.

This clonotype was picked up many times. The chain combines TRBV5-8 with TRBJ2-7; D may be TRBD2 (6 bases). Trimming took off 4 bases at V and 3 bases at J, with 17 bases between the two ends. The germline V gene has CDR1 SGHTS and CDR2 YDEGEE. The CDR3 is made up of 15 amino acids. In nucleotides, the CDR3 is TGTGCCAGCAGCCCCTTATCCGCGGGACTCTACGAGCAGTACTTC. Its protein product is CASSPLSAGLYEQYF.

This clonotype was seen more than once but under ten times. CDR3 residues: CATVDPGTSFYEQYF. The CDR3 DNA is TGTGCCACCGTGGACCCCGGGACTAGCTTTTACGAGCAGTACTTC. The rearrangement uses TRBV6-1 and TRBJ2-7; 9 nucleotides align to TRBD2. The CDR3 is made up of 15 amino acids. With 10 bases clipped from V and 4 bases from J, the junction kept 14 bases outside the gene matches. CDR1 and CDR2 (germline): MNHNS, SASEGT.

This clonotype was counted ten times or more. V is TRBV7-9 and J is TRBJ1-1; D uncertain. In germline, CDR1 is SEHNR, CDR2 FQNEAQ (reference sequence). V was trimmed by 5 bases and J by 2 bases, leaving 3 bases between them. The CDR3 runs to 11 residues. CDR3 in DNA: TGTGCCAGCAGCGCCAACACTGAAGCTTTCTTT. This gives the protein CASSANTEAFF. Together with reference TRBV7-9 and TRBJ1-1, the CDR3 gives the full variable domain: DTGVSQNPRHKITKRGQNVTFRCDPISEHNRLYWYRQTLGQGPEFLTYFQNEAQLEKSRLLSDRFSAERPKGSFSTLEIQRTEQGDSAMYLCASSANTEAFFGQGTRLTVV.

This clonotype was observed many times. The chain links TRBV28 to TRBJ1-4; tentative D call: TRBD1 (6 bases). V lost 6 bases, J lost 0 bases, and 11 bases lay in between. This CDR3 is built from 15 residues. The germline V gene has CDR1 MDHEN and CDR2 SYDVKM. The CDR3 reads CASRTEGATNEKLFF. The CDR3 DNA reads TGTGCCAGCAGGACCGAGGGGGCAACTAATGAAAAACTGTTTTTT.

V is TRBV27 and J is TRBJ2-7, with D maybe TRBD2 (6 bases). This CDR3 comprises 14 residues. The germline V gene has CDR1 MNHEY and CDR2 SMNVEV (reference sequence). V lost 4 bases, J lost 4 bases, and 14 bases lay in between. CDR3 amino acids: CASSSPGTVYEQYF. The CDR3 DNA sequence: TGTGCCAGCAGTTCCCCCGGGACTGTATACGAGCAGTACTTC.

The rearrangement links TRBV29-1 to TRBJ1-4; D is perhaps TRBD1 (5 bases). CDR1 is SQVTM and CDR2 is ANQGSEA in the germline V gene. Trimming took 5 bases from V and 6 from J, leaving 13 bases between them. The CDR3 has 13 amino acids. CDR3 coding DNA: TGCAGCGTTACGAGGGGCACGGATGAAAAACTGTTTTTT. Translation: CSVTRGTDEKLFF.

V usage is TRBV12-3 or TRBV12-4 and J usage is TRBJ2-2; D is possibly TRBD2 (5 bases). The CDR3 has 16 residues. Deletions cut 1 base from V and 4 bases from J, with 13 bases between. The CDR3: CASSLELGSITGELFF. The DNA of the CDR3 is TGTGCCAGCAGTTTAGAACTAGGCTCTATCACCGGGGAGCTGTTTTTT.

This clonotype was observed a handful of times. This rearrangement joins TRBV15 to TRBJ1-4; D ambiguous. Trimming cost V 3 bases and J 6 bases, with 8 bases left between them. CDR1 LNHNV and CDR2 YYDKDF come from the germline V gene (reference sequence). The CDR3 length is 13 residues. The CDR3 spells CATSRALYEKLFF. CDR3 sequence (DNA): TGTGCCACCAGCAGGGCACTTTATGAAAAACTGTTTTTT.

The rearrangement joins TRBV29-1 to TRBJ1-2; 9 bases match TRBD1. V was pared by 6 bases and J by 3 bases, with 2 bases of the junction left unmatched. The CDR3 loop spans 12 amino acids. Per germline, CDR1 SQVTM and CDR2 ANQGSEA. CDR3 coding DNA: TGCAGCGTGGACAGGGGAGACTATGGCTACACCTTC. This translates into CSVDRGDYGYTF.

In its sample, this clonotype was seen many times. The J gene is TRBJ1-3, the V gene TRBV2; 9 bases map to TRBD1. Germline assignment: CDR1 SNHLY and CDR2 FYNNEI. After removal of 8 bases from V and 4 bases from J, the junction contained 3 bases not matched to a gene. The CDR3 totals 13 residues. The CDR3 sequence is CASDRGTGNTIYF. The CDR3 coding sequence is TGTGCCAGCGACAGGGGGACAGGAAACACCATATATTTT.